A single sample is the source of the 16 T cell receptor beta chains below, sequenced in a study of T cell responses to AZD1222 COVID-19 vaccine. The method was immunoSEQ multiplex PCR; TCRdb's version includes in-frame clones alone and lacks a portion of them. The table lists about 130,000 clones, 88% of them singletons. Sample: peripheral blood, taken on day 0 of AZD1222 vaccination. The receptors here all came from an adult in good health.

As regards this clone: Other DNA sequences from this sample encode an identical CDR3 as well. The genes are TRBV12-3 or TRBV12-4 and TRBJ1-5; D may be TRBD1 (5 bases). This CDR3 has 13 residues. With 5 bases removed from V and 5 bases from J, the gap between germline ends came to 10 bases. The CDR3 sequence: CASSPQGDQPQHF. CDR3 nucleotide sequence: TGTGCCAGCAGTCCCCAGGGAGATCAGCCCCAGCATTTT.

The V and J genes are TRBV11-3 and TRBJ1-2; 7 nucleotides line up with TRBD1. With V trimmed by 4 bases and J by 0 bases, 17 bases remained unmatched. The CDR3 sequence is 19 residues long. Germline V gene sequence: CDR1 SGHNT, CDR2 YENEEA. The CDR3 here is CASSSKSPGTVTSNYGYTF. The CDR3 DNA reads as TGTGCCAGCAGCTCCAAGAGTCCCGGGACAGTTACCTCTAACTATGGCTACACCTTC.

The chain carries TRBV5-5 and TRBJ2-7; 10 bases align to TRBD2. The CDR3 has 15 residues. Trimming took 2 bases from V and 0 from J; bases not matched to a gene: 2. Germline loops: CDR1 SGHKS, CDR2 YYEKEE (reference sequence). Here the CDR3 reads CASSFSGGPSYEQYF. CDR3 DNA: TGTGCCAGCAGCTTTAGCGGGGGGCCCTCCTACGAGCAGTACTTC. The full variable domain, with the rest looked up from reference TRBV5-5 and TRBJ2-7, is DAGVTQSPTHLIKTRGQQVTLRCSPISGHKSVSWYQQVLGQGPQFIFQYYEKEERGRGNFPDRFSARQFPNYSSELNVNALLLGDSALYLCASSFSGGPSYEQYFGPGTRLTVT.

The chain links TRBV3-1 (or the pseudogene TRBV3-2) to TRBJ2-1, with 13 nucleotides matching TRBD2. In germline, CDR1 is LGHDT, CDR2 YNNKEL (reference sequence). CDR3 length: 14 residues. With 4 bases clipped from V and 6 bases from J, the junction kept 0 bases outside the gene matches. CDR3 in DNA: TGTGCCAGCAGCCGGACTAGCGGGAGCAATGAGCAGTTCTTC. It codes for CASSRTSGSNEQFF.

The chain combines TRBV7-8 with TRBJ2-1, with 11 bases identical to TRBD2. The CDR3 extends over 15 amino acids. CDR1 and CDR2 from the germline V gene are SGHVS and FQNEAQ. Trimming took 5 bases from V and 4 from J; bases not matched to a gene: 4. CDR3 residues: CASSATSGTYNEQFF. The CDR3 DNA follows: TGTGCCAGCAGCGCGACTAGCGGGACGTACAATGAGCAGTTCTTC.

This clone occurred once. The chain joins TRBV6-1 to TRBJ1-1, with D uncertain. Trimming stripped 4 bases from V and 0 bases from J, with 12 bases between. Germline CDR1 is MNHNS and CDR2 is SASEGT. The CDR3 contains 15 residues. The CDR3 sequence: CASSVAAGMNTEAFF. The CDR3 DNA reads TGTGCCAGCAGTGTAGCGGCCGGTATGAACACTGAAGCTTTCTTT.

V and J are TRBV9 and TRBJ1-2; 7 bases fit TRBD1. Germline CDR1 and CDR2: SGDLS and YYNGEE. V gave up 4 bases and J gave up 7 bases; unmatched junction bases: 10. The CDR3 extends over 14 amino acids. CDR3 in DNA: TGTGCCAGCAGCCCCCGACAGGGATACGCTGGCTACACCTTC. Translated: CASSPRQGYAGYTF.

V usage is TRBV24-1 and J usage is TRBJ2-3; D remains unclear. Per germline, CDR1 KGHDR and CDR2 SFDVKD. V dropped 4 bases and J dropped 2 bases, with 9 bases sitting between them. CDR3 length: 14 amino acids. As DNA, the CDR3 is TGTGCCACCAGTGACGGCGGAACCACAGATACGCAGTATTTT. Protein product: CATSDGGTTDTQYF.

V is TRBV28 and J is TRBJ1-2, with unresolved D. The V gene's germline CDR1 is MDHEN and CDR2 SYDVKM. The CDR3 consists of 12 residues. Between the trimmed V and J ends, which lost 8 bases and 4 bases, there was a span of 11 bases. The CDR3 is CASWAPIYGYTF. The CDR3 DNA follows: TGTGCCAGCTGGGCCCCAATCTATGGCTACACCTTC.

This sequence joins TRBV25-1 and TRBJ2-1; 10 bases are shared with TRBD2. The germline gives CDR1 MGHDK, CDR2 SYGVNS. Trimming took 4 bases from V and 8 from J; bases not matched to a gene: 11. This CDR3 spans 16 amino acids. The CDR3 region has the DNA TGTGCCAGCAGTGCGACAGCTAGCGGGAGTGAGGATGAGCAGTTCTTC. Translating gives CASSATASGSEDEQFF.

V usage is TRBV3-1 (or the pseudogene TRBV3-2) and J usage is TRBJ1-2; 7 nucleotides match TRBD1. The CDR3 is made up of 13 amino acids. V was clipped by 6 bases and J by 4 bases; unmatched bases: 5. Looked up from germline, CDR1 is LGHDT and CDR2 is YNNKEL (reference sequence). The CDR3 spells CASSPGGGYGYTF. In DNA, the CDR3 is TGTGCCAGCAGTCCAGGGGGTGGCTATGGCTACACCTTC.

This clone appeared once. This sequence joins TRBV5-5 and TRBJ1-1; a weak D match, TRBD1 (5 bases). Germline V lookup: CDR1 SGHKS, CDR2 YYEKEE (reference sequence). Trimming left V 5 bases short and J 5 bases short, with 13 bases between. The CDR3 extends over 13 amino acids. CDR3 coding DNA: TGTGCCAGCAGTCGCGGCCAGGGAACTGAAGCTTTCTTT. Encoded protein: CASSRGQGTEAFF.

V gene TRBV19 combines with J gene TRBJ1-5; D uncertain. The CDR3 runs to 14 residues. The germline CDR1 and CDR2 sequences are LNHDA and SQIVND (reference sequence). Trimming pared 7 bases from V and 1 base from J, leaving 11 bases between. This chain's CDR3 is CASTMDRSNQPQHF. The CDR3 DNA reads TGTGCCAGTACCATGGACCGAAGCAATCAGCCCCAGCATTTT.

The rearrangement uses TRBV7-9 and TRBJ2-7; D is unresolved. The CDR3 consists of 12 residues. Trimming left V 1 base short and J 6 bases short, with 7 bases between. Germline CDR1 and CDR2: SEHNR and FQNEAQ (reference sequence). CDR3 loop: CASSLVSGEQYF. CDR3 in DNA: TGTGCCAGCAGCTTAGTCTCGGGCGAGCAGTACTTC.

This chain links TRBV27 with TRBJ2-1; 14 bases line up with TRBD2. Germline V CDR1 and CDR2: MNHEY, SMNVEV (reference sequence). There are 16 residues in the CDR3. J gave up 9 bases and V 0 bases, and 4 bases lay outside the gene matches. The CDR3 reads CASSLSGTSGSGEQFF. Here the CDR3 DNA reads TGTGCCAGCAGTTTATCAGGGACTAGCGGGAGTGGTGAGCAGTTCTTC.

The genes are TRBV7-8 and TRBJ2-3; D is ambiguous. Trimming cost V 4 bases and J 7 bases, with 24 bases left between them. The germline V gene has CDR1 SGHVS and CDR2 FQNEAQ. The CDR3 runs to 17 residues. The CDR3 sequence: CASSSIGQLVGPYTQYF. Written as DNA, the CDR3 is TGTGCCAGCAGCTCAATTGGCCAGTTAGTCGGCCCTTATACGCAGTATTTT.